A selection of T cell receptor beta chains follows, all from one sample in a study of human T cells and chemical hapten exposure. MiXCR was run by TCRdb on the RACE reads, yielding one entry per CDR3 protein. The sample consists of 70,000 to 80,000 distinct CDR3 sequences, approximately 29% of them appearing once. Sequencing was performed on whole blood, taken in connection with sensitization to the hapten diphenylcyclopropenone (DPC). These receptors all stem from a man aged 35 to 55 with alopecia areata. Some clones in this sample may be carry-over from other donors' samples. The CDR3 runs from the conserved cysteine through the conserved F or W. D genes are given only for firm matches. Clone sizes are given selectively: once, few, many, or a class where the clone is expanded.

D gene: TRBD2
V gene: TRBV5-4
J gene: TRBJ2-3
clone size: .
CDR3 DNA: TGTGCCAGCAGCTTGGGTATAGCGGGCGGAGGTACGCAGTATTTT
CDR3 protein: CASSLGIAGGGTQYF

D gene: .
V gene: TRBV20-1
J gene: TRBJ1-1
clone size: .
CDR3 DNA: TGCAGTGCTAGAGAGGACGCTGAAGCTTTCTTT
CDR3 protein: CSAREDAEAFF

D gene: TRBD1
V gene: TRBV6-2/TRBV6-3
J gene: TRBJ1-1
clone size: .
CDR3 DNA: TGTGCCAGCAGTTATGGCGGGACAGGGTACCCTGAAGCTTTCTTT
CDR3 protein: CASSYGGTGYPEAFF

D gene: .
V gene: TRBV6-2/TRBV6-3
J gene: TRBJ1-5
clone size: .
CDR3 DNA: TGTGCCAGCAGTTACGTCGGCAGGAATCAGCCCCAGCATTTT
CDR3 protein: CASSYVGRNQPQHF

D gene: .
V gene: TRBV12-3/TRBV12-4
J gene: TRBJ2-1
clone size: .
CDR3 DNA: TGTGCCAGCAATGCAGGGTTGAACTCCTACAATGAGCAGTTCTTC
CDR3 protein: CASNAGLNSYNEQFF

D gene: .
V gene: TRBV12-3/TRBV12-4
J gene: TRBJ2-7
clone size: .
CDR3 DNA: TGTGCCAGCAGTTTTGACAGATTGTCGGGCGAGCAGTACTTC
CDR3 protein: CASSFDRLSGEQYF

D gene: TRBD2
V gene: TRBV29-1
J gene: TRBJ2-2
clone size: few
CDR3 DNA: TGCAGCGTTGAAGAGCTAGCGGGAGGAGGGGAGCTGTTTTTT
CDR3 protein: CSVEELAGGGELFF

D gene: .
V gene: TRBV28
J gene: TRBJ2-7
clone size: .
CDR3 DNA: TGTGCCAGCAGTGCGGGTCTCGCACCCCTCCACGAGCAGTACTTC
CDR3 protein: CASSAGLAPLHEQYF

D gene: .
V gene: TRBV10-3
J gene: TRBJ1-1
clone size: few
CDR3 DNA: TGTGCCATCAAACCACCCACCATGAACACTGAAGCTTTCTTT
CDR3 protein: CAIKPPTMNTEAFF

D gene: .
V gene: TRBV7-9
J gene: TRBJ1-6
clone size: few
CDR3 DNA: TGTGCCAGCAGAGAGGGAAATTCACCCCTCCACTTT
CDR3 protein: CASREGNSPLHF

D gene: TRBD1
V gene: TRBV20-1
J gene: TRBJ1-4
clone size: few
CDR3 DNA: TGCAGTGCTAGGTACCAGACAGGGCTAGGCGAAAAACTGTTTTTT
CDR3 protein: CSARYQTGLGEKLFF

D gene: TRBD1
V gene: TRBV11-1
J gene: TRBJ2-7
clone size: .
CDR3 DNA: TGTGCCAGCAGCTCGACAGGGTCTGCCTACGAGCAGTACTTC
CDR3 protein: CASSSTGSAYEQYF

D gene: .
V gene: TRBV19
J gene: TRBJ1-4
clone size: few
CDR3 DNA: TGTGCCACCCAAGGGGAAAAACTGTTTTTT
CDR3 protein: CATQGEKLFF

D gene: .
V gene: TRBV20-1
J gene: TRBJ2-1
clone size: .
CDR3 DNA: TGCAGTGCAATGGCTGCAGAAGGAACCTACAATGAGCAGTTCTTC
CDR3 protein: CSAMAAEGTYNEQFF

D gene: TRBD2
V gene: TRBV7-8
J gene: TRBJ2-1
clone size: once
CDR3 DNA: TGTGCCGGCAGCTTAGCGTTAGCGGGCAATGAGCAGTTCTTC
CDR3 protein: CAGSLALAGNEQFF

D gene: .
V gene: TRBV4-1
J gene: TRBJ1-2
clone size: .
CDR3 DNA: TGCGCCAGCAGCCAAGATCCCACAGGCCATTCCACCTTC
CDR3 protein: CASSQDPTGHSTF

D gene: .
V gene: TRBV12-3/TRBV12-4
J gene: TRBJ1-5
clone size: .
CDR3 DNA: TGTGCCAGCAGTTCAGGGATTTTGAGCAATCAGCCCCAGCATTTT
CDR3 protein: CASSSGILSNQPQHF

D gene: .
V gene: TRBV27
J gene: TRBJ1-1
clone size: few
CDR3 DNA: TGTGCCAGCAGTCACGTATGGGACACTGAAGCTTTCTTT
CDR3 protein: CASSHVWDTEAFF

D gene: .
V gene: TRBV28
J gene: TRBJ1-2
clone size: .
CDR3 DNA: TGTGCCAGCACCACTGTTACCGGGGGCTCGTACTATGGCTACACCTTC
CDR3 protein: CASTTVTGGSYYGYTF

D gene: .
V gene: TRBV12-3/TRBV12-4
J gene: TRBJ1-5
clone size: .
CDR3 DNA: TGTGCCAGCAGTTTAGCGGGGGCAGGTCAGCCCCAGCATTTT
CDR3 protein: CASSLAGAGQPQHF

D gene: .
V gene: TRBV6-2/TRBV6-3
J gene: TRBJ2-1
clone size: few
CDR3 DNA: TGTGCCAGCAGTTACTTCTCAGGGCGGTACAATGAGCAGTTCTTC
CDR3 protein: CASSYFSGRYNEQFF

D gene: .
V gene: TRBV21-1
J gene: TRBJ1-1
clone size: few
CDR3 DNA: TGTGCCAGCAGCAAAGCGGAGGATGGGGAGACATCGAACACTGAAGCTTTCTTT
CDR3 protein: CASSKAEDGETSNTEAFF

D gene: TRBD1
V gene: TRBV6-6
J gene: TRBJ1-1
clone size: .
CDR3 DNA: TGTGCCAGCAGCGAACAGGGGGCGCGGCAGTCGGACACTGAAGCTTTCTTT
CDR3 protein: CASSEQGARQSDTEAFF

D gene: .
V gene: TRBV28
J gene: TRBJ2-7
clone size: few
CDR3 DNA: TGTGCCAGCCTCCCCGGACGGGGGACTTCGTTCTACGAGCAGTACTTC
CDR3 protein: CASLPGRGTSFYEQYF

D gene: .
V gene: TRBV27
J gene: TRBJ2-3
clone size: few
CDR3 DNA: TGTGCCAGCAGTCCCAGGACCCTAAGCACAGATACGCAGTATTTT
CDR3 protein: CASSPRTLSTDTQYF

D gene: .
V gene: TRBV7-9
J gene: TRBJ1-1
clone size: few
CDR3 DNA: TGTGCCAGCAGCCCCGAGTGGGCCGGGGCTTTCTTT
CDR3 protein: CASSPEWAGAFF

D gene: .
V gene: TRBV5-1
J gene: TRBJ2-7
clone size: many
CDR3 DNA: TGCGCCAGCAGCTTCGACCCGGCGGACGAGCAGTACTTC
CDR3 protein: CASSFDPADEQYF

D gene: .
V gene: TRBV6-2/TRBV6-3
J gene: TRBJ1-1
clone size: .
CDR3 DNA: TGTGCCAGCAGGGCTAACACTGAAGCTTTCTTT
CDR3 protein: CASRANTEAFF

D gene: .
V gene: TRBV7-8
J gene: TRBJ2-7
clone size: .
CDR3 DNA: TGTGCCAGCAGCTTAGATTCCTCCGGGACACCACGCAACGAGCAGTACTTC
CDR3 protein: CASSLDSSGTPRNEQYF

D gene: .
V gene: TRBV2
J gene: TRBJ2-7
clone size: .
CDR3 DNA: TGTGCCAGCAGTGAACCTTGGGTTTACGAGCAGTACTTC
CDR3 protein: CASSEPWVYEQYF

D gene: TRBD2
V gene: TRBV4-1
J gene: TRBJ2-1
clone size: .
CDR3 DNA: TGCGCCAGCAGCCACCCGGAAATCGGGGCTACTAGCGGGAGGGCCCATGAGCAGTTCTTC
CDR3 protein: CASSHPEIGATSGRAHEQFF

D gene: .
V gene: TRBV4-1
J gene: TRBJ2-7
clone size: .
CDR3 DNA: TGCGCCAGCAGCCAAGCCCCCGGCGGGTACGAGCAGTACTTC
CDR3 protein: CASSQAPGGYEQYF

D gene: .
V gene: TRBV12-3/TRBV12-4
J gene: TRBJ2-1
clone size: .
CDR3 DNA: TGTGCCAGCGGGGGGCAGGGTAACAATGAGCAGTTCTTC
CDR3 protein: CASGGQGNNEQFF

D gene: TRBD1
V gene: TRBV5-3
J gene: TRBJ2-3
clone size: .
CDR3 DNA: TGTGCCAGAAGCCCGGACCGGGACAGGGGGCATACGCAGTATTTT
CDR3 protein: CARSPDRDRGHTQYF

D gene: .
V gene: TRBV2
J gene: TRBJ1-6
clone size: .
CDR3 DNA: TGTGCCAGCAGTGAAGTAAGCTCACCCCTCCACTTT
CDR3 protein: CASSEVSSPLHF

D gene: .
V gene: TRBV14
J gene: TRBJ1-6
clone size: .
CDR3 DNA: TGTGCCAGCAGCCAAGCGGGTGTCACCGCAGCCCTCCACTTT
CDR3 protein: CASSQAGVTAALHF

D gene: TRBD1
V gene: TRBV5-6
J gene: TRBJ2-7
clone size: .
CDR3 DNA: TGTGCCAGCAGCTTGGGGACAGGATACGAGCAGTACTTC
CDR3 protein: CASSLGTGYEQYF

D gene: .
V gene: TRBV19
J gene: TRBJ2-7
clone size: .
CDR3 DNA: TGTGCCAGTAGTATAGGTGCCACAGGGTACGAGCAGTACTTC
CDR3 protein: CASSIGATGYEQYF

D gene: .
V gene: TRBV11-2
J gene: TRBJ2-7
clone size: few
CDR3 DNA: TGTGCCAGCAGCCCCGATTCAACCTACGAGCAGTACTTC
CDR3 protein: CASSPDSTYEQYF

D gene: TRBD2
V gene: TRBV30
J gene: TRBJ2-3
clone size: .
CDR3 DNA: TGTGCCTGGAGTCTCCTGACTAGCGGGCCGACCATGGCGCAGTATTTT
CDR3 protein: CAWSLLTSGPTMAQYF

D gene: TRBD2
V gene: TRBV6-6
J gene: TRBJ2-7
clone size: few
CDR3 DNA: TGTGCCAGCAGACCACTAGCGGGAGGGTACGAGCAGTACTTC
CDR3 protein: CASRPLAGGYEQYF

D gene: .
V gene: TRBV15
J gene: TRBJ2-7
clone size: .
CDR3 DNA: TGTGCCACCAGCAGAGACCGGGTACGTTACGAGCAGTACTTC
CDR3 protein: CATSRDRVRYEQYF

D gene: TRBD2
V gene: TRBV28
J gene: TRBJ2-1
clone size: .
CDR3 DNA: TGTGCCAGCAGTTTAGGGACTAGCGACTTCAAACAGTTCTTC
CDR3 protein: CASSLGTSDFKQFF

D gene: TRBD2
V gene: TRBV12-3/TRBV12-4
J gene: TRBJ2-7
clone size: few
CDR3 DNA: TGTGCCAGCAGCGGACTAGCGGGCACCTACGAGCAGTACTTC
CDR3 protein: CASSGLAGTYEQYF